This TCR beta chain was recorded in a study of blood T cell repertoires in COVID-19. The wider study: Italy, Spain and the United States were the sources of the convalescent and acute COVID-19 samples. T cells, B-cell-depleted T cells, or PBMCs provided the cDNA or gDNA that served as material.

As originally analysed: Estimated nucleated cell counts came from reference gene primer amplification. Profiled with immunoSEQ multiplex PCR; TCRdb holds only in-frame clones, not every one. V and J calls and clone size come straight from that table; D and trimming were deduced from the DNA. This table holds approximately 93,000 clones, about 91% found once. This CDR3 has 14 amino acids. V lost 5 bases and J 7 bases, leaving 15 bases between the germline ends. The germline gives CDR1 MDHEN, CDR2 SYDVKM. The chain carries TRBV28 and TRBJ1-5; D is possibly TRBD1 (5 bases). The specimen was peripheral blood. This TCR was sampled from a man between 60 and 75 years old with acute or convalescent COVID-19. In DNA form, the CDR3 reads TGTGCCAGCAGTCCCGGACACAAGGACCAGCCCCAGCATTTT. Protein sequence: CASSPGHKDQPQHF.